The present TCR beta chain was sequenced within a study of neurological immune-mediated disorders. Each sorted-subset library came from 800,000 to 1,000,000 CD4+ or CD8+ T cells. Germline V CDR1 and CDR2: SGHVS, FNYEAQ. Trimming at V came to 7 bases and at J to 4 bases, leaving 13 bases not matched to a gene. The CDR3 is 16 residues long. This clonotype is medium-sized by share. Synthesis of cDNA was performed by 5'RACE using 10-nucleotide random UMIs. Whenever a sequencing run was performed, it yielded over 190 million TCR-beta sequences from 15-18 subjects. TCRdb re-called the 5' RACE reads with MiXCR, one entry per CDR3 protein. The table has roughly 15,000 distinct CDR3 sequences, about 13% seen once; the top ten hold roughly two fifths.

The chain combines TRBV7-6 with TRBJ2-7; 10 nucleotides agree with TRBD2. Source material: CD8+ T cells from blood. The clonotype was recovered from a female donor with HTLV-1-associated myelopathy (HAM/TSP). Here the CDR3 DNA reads TGTGCCAGCATAACCATACTAGCGGGGCTTCAGTACGAGCAGTACTTC. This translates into CASITILAGLQYEQYF.